These 15 T cell receptor beta chains share one sample of origin, sequenced in a study of blood T cell repertoires in COVID-19. Some clones are missing from TCRdb's copy, which holds only in-frame ones; the method was immunoSEQ multiplex PCR. The data contain 300,000 or so clones, about 88% of them seen just once; the ten biggest clones take up over 1%. The sample was peripheral blood. All receptors derive from a man between 65 and 79 years old with acute or convalescent COVID-19.

The chain uses TRBV2 and TRBJ2-1; the match to TRBD2 covers 7 bases. V lost 4 bases to trimming and J lost 9 bases; unmatched junction nucleotides: 9. CDR3 length: 14 residues. Germline assignment: CDR1 SNHLY and CDR2 FYNNEI. CDR3 DNA: TGTGCCAGCAGTGTTGGCAGCGGGATCATTGAGCAGTTCTTC. It translates to CASSVGSGIIEQFF. Together with reference TRBV2 and TRBJ2-1, the CDR3 gives the full variable domain: EPEVTQTPSHQVTQMGQEVILRCVPISNHLYFYWYRQILGQKVEFLVSFYNNEISEKSEIFDDQFSVERPDGSNFTLKIRSTKLEDSAMYFCASSVGSGIIEQFFGPGTRLTVL.

The V call is TRBV11-1, the J call TRBJ2-1; 10 nucleotides match TRBD2. Unmatched junction bases numbered 9, after V lost 3 bases and J lost 7 bases. Germline V gene lookup returns CDR1 SGHAT and CDR2 FQDESV (reference sequence). The CDR3 runs to 16 residues. The CDR3 region is CASSLASGGGGNEQFF. The CDR3 DNA follows: TGTGCCAGCAGCTTGGCTAGCGGGGGCGGGGGGAATGAGCAGTTCTTC. The variable domain in full, with the rest retrieved from reference TRBV11-1 and TRBJ2-1, is EAEVAQSPRYKITEKSQAVAFWCDPISGHATLYWYRQILGQGPELLVQFQDESVVDDSQLPKDRFSAERLKGVDSTLKIQPAELGDSAMYLCASSLASGGGGNEQFFGPGTRLTVL.

The chain recombines TRBV7-7 with TRBJ2-1; D might be TRBD1 (6 bases). Trimming removed 2 bases from V and 6 bases from J, with 14 bases in between. CDR3 length equals 15 residues. CDR1 SSHAT and CDR2 FNYEAQ come from the germline V gene (reference sequence). The CDR3 is CASSLSQGSANEQFF. The CDR3 nucleotides are TGTGCCAGCAGCTTATCCCAGGGGTCCGCCAATGAGCAGTTCTTC.

The genes are TRBV12-5 and TRBJ2-3; D is uncertain. Trimming pared 1 base from V and 2 bases from J, leaving 7 bases between. The CDR3 covers 14 residues. The germline V gene encodes CDR1 LGHNT and CDR2 FRNRAP. In DNA form, the CDR3 reads TGTGCTAGTGGTTTGGGCGGATCCACAGATACGCAGTATTTT. Amino acid sequence: CASGLGGSTDTQYF.

The genes are TRBV7-2 and TRBJ2-3; D unclear. Germline-derived CDR1 and CDR2 are SGHTA and FQGNSA. CDR3 length: 15 amino acids. Trimming took 1 base from V and 3 from J, leaving 11 bases between them. In nucleotides, the CDR3 is TGTGCCAGCAGCTTAGGGGCCGTGCAGACAGATACGCAGTATTTT. Its protein product is CASSLGAVQTDTQYF.

The rearrangement links TRBV14 to TRBJ2-1; D perhaps matches TRBD2 (6 bases). CDR1 is SGHDN and CDR2 is FVKESK in the germline V gene. Trimming pared 1 base from V and 10 bases from J, leaving 23 bases between. The CDR3 extends over 17 amino acids. The CDR3 DNA reads TGTGCCAGCAGCCAAGTAGGAGGGGCCAACTCCTTTCGAGAGCAGTTCTTC. It specifies CASSQVGGANSFREQFF.

This rearrangement joins TRBV19 to TRBJ1-4; no firm D call. From germline, CDR1 is LNHDA and CDR2 SQIVND (reference sequence). Trimming took 5 bases from V and 8 from J, leaving 9 bases between them. The CDR3 covers 12 residues. The CDR3 loop reads CASSQREEKLFF. The CDR3 DNA follows: TGTGCCAGTAGTCAGCGAGAGGAAAAACTGTTTTTT.

The genes are TRBV6-5 and TRBJ1-2; perhaps TRBD1 as D (5 bases). This CDR3 has 14 amino acids. V was shortened by 6 bases and J by 1 base, with 12 bases between the two germline ends. The germline gives CDR1 MNHEY, CDR2 SVGAGI. CDR3 protein: CASSTPQGNYGYTF. The CDR3 region has the DNA TGTGCCAGCAGCACCCCTCAGGGTAACTATGGCTACACCTTC.

The chain links TRBV3-1 (or the pseudogene TRBV3-2) to TRBJ1-4; 10 positions match TRBD1. CDR1 and CDR2 from the germline V gene are LGHDT and YNNKEL (reference sequence). There are 15 residues in the CDR3. V was clipped by 1 base and J by 7 bases; unmatched bases: 3. The DNA of the CDR3 is TGTGCCAGCAGCCAAGGACAGGGGGCTCCTGAAAAACTGTTTTTT. It codes for CASSQGQGAPEKLFF.

This clone has a handful of counts. The V and J genes are TRBV19 and TRBJ2-1; D unclear. Trimming removed 3 bases at V and 0 bases at J, with 12 bases between. Germline V gene sequence: CDR1 LNHDA, CDR2 SQIVND (reference sequence). This CDR3 comprises 16 residues. The CDR3 region is CASSIPADSSYNEQFF. DNA for the CDR3: TGTGCCAGTAGTATCCCGGCGGATAGCTCCTACAATGAGCAGTTCTTC.

The chain links TRBV29-1 to TRBJ2-1; 11 bases match TRBD2. CDR1 is SQVTM and CDR2 is ANQGSEA in the germline V gene. The CDR3 spans 16 residues. The J segment lost 7 bases and the V segment lost 7 bases, leaving 15 bases of the junction unmatched. CDR3 coding DNA: TGCAGCGCTTCCGGGGTAGCGGGAGGGCTTGGGAATGAGCAGTTCTTC. Protein: CSASGVAGGLGNEQFF.

A single count supports this clone. The V call is TRBV5-4, the J call TRBJ2-1, with 9 bases aligning to TRBD2. The germline V gene has CDR1 SGHNT and CDR2 YYREEE (reference sequence). Trimming at V came to 2 bases and at J to 3 bases, leaving 3 bases not matched to a gene. There are 15 residues in the CDR3. The CDR3 DNA is TGTGCCAGCAGCTTTAGGCGGGGGGGCTACAATGAGCAGTTCTTC. It encodes CASSFRRGGYNEQFF. The complete variable domain, with remaining parts taken from reference TRBV5-4 and TRBJ2-1, reads ETGVTQSPTHLIKTRGQQVTLRCSSQSGHNTVSWYQQALGQGPQFIFQYYREEENGRGNFPPRFSGLQFPNYSSELNVNALELDDSALYLCASSFRRGGYNEQFFGPGTRLTVL.

The CDR3 sequence is CASSRDRGTGELFF. CDR3 DNA sequence: TGTGCCAGCTCCAGGGACAGGGGCACCGGGGAGCTGTTTTTT. V gene TRBV18 combines with J gene TRBJ2-2; 10 nucleotides line up with TRBD1. The CDR3 has 14 amino acids. J gave up 4 bases and V 6 bases, and 2 bases lay outside the gene matches. Looked up from germline, CDR1 is KGHSH and CDR2 is LQKENI.

V is TRBV15 and J is TRBJ1-2; 8 bases are a match to TRBD1. Looked up from germline, CDR1 is LNHNV and CDR2 is YYDKDF (reference sequence). The trim removed 0 bases at V and 2 bases at J, leaving 8 bases unmatched. This CDR3 has 17 amino acids. CDR3 bases: TGTGCCACCAGCAGAGATGCTGCCCGGACAGGGAACTATGGCTACACCTTC. Residues: CATSRDAARTGNYGYTF.

This chain uses TRBV6-5 with TRBJ1-1, with D tentatively TRBD1 (5 bases). Germline assignment: CDR1 MNHEY and CDR2 SVGAGI. Trimming removed 2 bases at V and 5 bases at J, with 12 bases between. The length of the CDR3 is 14 residues. CDR3 DNA sequence: TGTGCCAGCAGTTACGCCCCAGGGAAGACTGAAGCTTTCTTT. Encoded protein: CASSYAPGKTEAFF.